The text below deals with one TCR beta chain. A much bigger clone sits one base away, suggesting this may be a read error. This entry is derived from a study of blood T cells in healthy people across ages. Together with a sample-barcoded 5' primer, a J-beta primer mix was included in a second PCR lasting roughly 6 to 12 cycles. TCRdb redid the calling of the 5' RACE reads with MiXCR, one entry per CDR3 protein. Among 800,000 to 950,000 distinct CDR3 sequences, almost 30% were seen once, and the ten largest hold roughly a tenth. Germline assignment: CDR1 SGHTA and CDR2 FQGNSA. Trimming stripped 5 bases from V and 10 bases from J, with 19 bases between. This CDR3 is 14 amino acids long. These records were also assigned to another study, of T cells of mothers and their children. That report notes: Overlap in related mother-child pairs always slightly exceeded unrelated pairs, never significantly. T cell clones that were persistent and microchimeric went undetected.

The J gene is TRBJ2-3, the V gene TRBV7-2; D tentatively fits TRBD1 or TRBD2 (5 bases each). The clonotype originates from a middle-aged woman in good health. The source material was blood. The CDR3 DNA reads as TGTGCCAGCAGCCCATGGGGGTCCGGGGATGCGCAGTATTTT. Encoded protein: CASSPWGSGDAQYF.